Following are 25 T cell receptor beta chains from one sample sequenced in a study of cytomegalovirus exposure and HLA in healthy donors. The method was immunoSEQ multiplex PCR; TCRdb's version includes in-frame clones alone and lacks a portion of them. The table records about 120,000 clones, about nine tenths of them present only once. Sequenced input: PBMCs. Source of these receptors: a woman aged 18-29 years in good health and CMV-seronegative.

The gene calls are TRBV19 and TRBJ2-7, with 7 bases that match TRBD2. The CDR3 extends over 16 amino acids. Germline CDR1 and CDR2: LNHDA and SQIVND (reference sequence). After removal of 3 bases from V and 1 base from J, the junction contained 9 bases not matched to a gene. In DNA, the CDR3 is TGTGCCAGTAGTATCAGCGGGACCGACTCGTCCTACGAGCAGTACTTC. Translating gives CASSISGTDSSYEQYF.

This chain joins TRBV11-3 and TRBJ2-1; the D is unclear. The CDR3 sequence is 16 residues long. The germline CDR1 and CDR2 sequences are SGHNT and YENEEA. V shed 5 bases and J shed 3 bases, with 17 bases lying between them. CDR3 sequence (DNA): TGTGCCAGCAGCCCTGTATGGAGAACGAACTACAATGAGCAGTTCTTC. It is translated as CASSPVWRTNYNEQFF.

This clone was seen only once. The chain joins TRBV10-3 to TRBJ2-1; D is unresolved. The CDR3 covers 12 residues. The V and J ends lost 0 bases and 7 bases respectively, with 4 bases between them. Germline V CDR1 and CDR2: ENHRY, SYGVKD. The CDR3 here is CAISESANEQFF. In nucleotides, the CDR3 is TGTGCCATCAGTGAGTCGGCAAATGAGCAGTTCTTC.

The chain has TRBV14 and TRBJ2-3; TRBD2 aligns across 8 bases. The germline V gene encodes CDR1 SGHDN and CDR2 FVKESK. This CDR3 has 17 residues. V lost 0 bases to trimming and J lost 3 bases; unmatched junction nucleotides: 8. CDR3 DNA: TGTGCCAGCAGCCAAGACATCCCGGGAGGGGGGACAGATACGCAGTATTTT. Protein product: CASSQDIPGGGTDTQYF.

The chain combines TRBV28 with TRBJ2-7; D might be TRBD1 (6 bases). The germline V and J ends were trimmed by 6 bases and 2 bases, with 20 bases remaining between them. CDR3 length: 16 amino acids. Germline V gives CDR1 MDHEN, CDR2 SYDVKM. The CDR3 sequence is CASRPTARGVAYEQYF. CDR3 bases: TGTGCCAGCAGACCGACTGCCAGGGGAGTAGCCTACGAGCAGTACTTC. The full variable domain, with the rest looked up from reference TRBV28 and TRBJ2-7, is DVKVTQSSRYLVKRTGEKVFLECVQDMDHENMFWYRQDPGLGLRLIYFSYDVKMKEKGDIPEGYSVSREKKERFSLILESASTNQTSMYLCASRPTARGVAYEQYFGPGTRLTVT.

This clone has only one observation. The chain is built from TRBV7-8 and TRBJ1-3, with no clear D. The V gene's germline CDR1 is SGHVS and CDR2 FQNEAQ. This CDR3 is built from 16 residues. V was clipped by 0 bases and J by 1 base, with 10 bases between them. The CDR3 DNA sequence: TGTGCCAGCAGCTTAGCCGAGATCGGTTCTGGAAACACCATATATTTT. As protein: CASSLAEIGSGNTIYF.

The sample holds a few counts of this clone. The J gene is TRBJ2-7, the V gene TRBV28, with D possibly TRBD2 on 6 matching bases. V was pared by 3 bases and J by 2 bases, with 11 bases between. The V gene's germline CDR1 is MDHEN and CDR2 SYDVKM. CDR3 size: 14 residues. The CDR3 reads CASSFAGRTYEQYF. CDR3 bases: TGTGCCAGCAGTTTCGCGGGACGAACCTACGAGCAGTACTTC.

This sequence joins TRBV11-2 and TRBJ2-7; TRBD1 might be the D (6 bases). The germline V gene has CDR1 SGHAT and CDR2 FQNNGV. Trimming pared 6 bases from V and 6 bases from J, leaving 18 bases between. This CDR3 has 14 amino acids. For the CDR3, the DNA is TGTGCCAGCAGTCTAGTAGGGGGATCGGGCGAGCAGTACTTC. It specifies CASSLVGGSGEQYF.

The rearrangement links TRBV19 to TRBJ1-1; 7 bases are a match to TRBD1. Germline V gives CDR1 LNHDA, CDR2 SQIVND (reference sequence). The CDR3 totals 12 residues. After removal of 9 bases from V and 3 bases from J, the junction contained 4 bases not matched to a gene. Here the CDR3 DNA reads TGTGCCAGCGCGACAGGGTACACTGAAGCTTTCTTT. This sequence encodes CASATGYTEAFF.

This clone was counted a few times. DNA of the CDR3: TGTGCCAGCAGTGAAGCAGGAGGGGAGGCCAATGAGCAGTTCTTC. This encodes CASSEAGGEANEQFF. The chain has TRBV6-1 and TRBJ2-1; perhaps TRBD2 as D (6 bases). Trimming took off 0 bases at V and 6 bases at J, with 12 bases between the two ends. The CDR3 sequence is 15 residues long. Germline CDR1 is MNHNS and CDR2 is SASEGT.

The chain recombines TRBV19 with TRBJ1-5, with TRBD1 matching over 7 bases. Germline lookup yields CDR1 LNHDA and CDR2 SQIVND (reference sequence). The V and J ends lost 1 base and 0 bases, in that order; junction bases with no gene match: 9. This CDR3 region has 18 residues. CDR3 nucleotide sequence: TGTGCCAGTAGTATAGCCCGAGACAGGGCCCCTAGCAATCAGCCCCAGCATTTT. This encodes CASSIARDRAPSNQPQHF.

This clone is classed as medium-sized. This sequence joins TRBV19 and TRBJ1-5, with 8 nucleotides matching TRBD1. V was clipped by 7 bases and J by 6 bases; unmatched bases: 11. There are 15 residues in the CDR3. Germline V CDR1 and CDR2: LNHDA, SQIVND (reference sequence). CDR3 loop: CASTIGQGEGQPQHF. The CDR3 nucleotides are TGTGCCAGTACCATTGGACAGGGAGAGGGTCAGCCCCAGCATTTT.

CDR3 amino acids: CASSTGTSGRRYF. The CDR3, as DNA: TGTGCCAGCAGCACCGGGACTAGCGGGAGAAGGTACTTC. The J gene is TRBJ2-7, the V gene TRBV28; TRBD2 agrees at 14 bases. The junction had 7 bases not matched to a gene; V was cut back by 6 bases and J by 12 bases. The CDR3 extends over 13 amino acids. Looked up from germline, CDR1 is MDHEN and CDR2 is SYDVKM.

This chain uses TRBV2 with TRBJ1-1; 8 nucleotides align to TRBD1. This CDR3 has 13 residues. Germline CDR1 is SNHLY and CDR2 is FYNNEI. V was pared by 11 bases and J by 2 bases, with 7 bases of the junction left unmatched. The CDR3 DNA reads TGTGCCTGGCTGGGACAGGAAAACACTGAAGCTTTCTTT. Its protein product is CAWLGQENTEAFF.

This chain uses TRBV7-8 with TRBJ2-5; 9 bases line up with TRBD2. Germline loops: CDR1 SGHVS, CDR2 FQNEAQ. This CDR3 has 19 residues. V shed 4 bases, J shed 4 bases, and the junction held 19 bases outside the gene matches. CDR3 loop: CASSSVPTLAGERVETQYF. The CDR3 nucleotides read TGTGCCAGCAGCTCGGTGCCCACTTTAGCGGGAGAACGGGTAGAGACCCAGTACTTC.

The genes are TRBV7-3 and TRBJ2-1; D might be TRBD2 (5 bases). CDR3 length: 16 amino acids. Trimming stripped 1 base from V and 8 bases from J, with 18 bases between. Germline CDR1 SGHTA, CDR2 FQGTGA. Here the CDR3 DNA reads TGTGCCAGCAGCTTAAATCCTAGTTCCATCGGGGATGAGCAGTTCTTC. Amino acids: CASSLNPSSIGDEQFF.

The chain employs TRBV21-1 and TRBJ2-3; the table assigns TRBD2, which was not confirmed against the DNA. TRBV21-1 is termed a pseudogene. The CDR3 is made up of 11 amino acids. In nucleotides, the CDR3 is TGTGCCACGGAGGAGGCAGATACGCAGTATTTT. This sequence encodes CATEEADTQYF.

This clone was counted once. The chain recombines TRBV6-6 with TRBJ2-1, with D perhaps TRBD2 (7 bases). Trimming stripped 5 bases from V and 7 bases from J, with 18 bases between. Germline lookup yields CDR1 MNHNY and CDR2 SVGAGI (reference sequence). The CDR3 is 15 amino acids. The CDR3 is CASSLLEGGANEQFF. The CDR3 DNA is TGTGCCAGCAGTCTACTGGAGGGGGGGGCGAATGAGCAGTTCTTC.

V and J are TRBV5-5 and TRBJ1-1; 9 bases fit TRBD1. Losses at the gene ends were 0 bases for V and 10 bases for J; bases not matched to a gene: 7. Germline V gene data show CDR1 as SGHKS and CDR2 as YYEKEE (reference sequence). The CDR3 spans 14 residues. In DNA form, the CDR3 reads TGTGCCAGCAGCTTGGCGGGACAGGGTCGGGGAGCTTTCTTT. It is translated as CASSLAGQGRGAFF.

This clone has just one count. The chain carries TRBV6-1 and TRBJ2-7; D is undetermined. CDR3 length: 15 residues. From germline, CDR1 is MNHNS and CDR2 SASEGT. V lost 0 bases to trimming and J lost 7 bases, with 16 bases between them. The chain's CDR3 is CASSEALRHPTEQYF. CDR3 nucleotide sequence: TGTGCCAGCAGTGAAGCGCTTAGACACCCTACAGAGCAGTACTTC.

The sample holds a few counts of this clone. The CDR3 spells CASSQGASGSADTQYF. DNA for the CDR3: TGTGCCAGCAGCCAGGGGGCTAGCGGGAGCGCAGATACGCAGTATTTT. The genes are TRBV4-2 and TRBJ2-3, with 10 bases matching TRBD2. The CDR3 is 16 residues long. V shed 3 bases, J shed 4 bases, and the junction held 7 bases outside the gene matches. Germline assignment: CDR1 LGHNA and CDR2 YNFKEQ.

This sequence joins TRBV6-6 and TRBJ2-5, with D possibly being TRBD1 (6 bases). Trimming pared 6 bases from V and 5 bases from J, leaving 16 bases between. This CDR3 region has 14 residues. Germline CDR1 is MNHNY and CDR2 is SVGAGI (reference sequence). This CDR3 reads CASSPGQLGETQYF. DNA for the CDR3: TGTGCCAGCAGCCCAGGACAGCTTGGGGAGACCCAGTACTTC.

The chain links TRBV7-2 to TRBJ1-2; 11 nucleotides align to TRBD1. Germline lookup yields CDR1 SGHTA and CDR2 FQGNSA. After removal of 6 bases from V and 7 bases from J, the junction contained 10 bases not matched to a gene. This CDR3 region has 15 residues. Here the CDR3 DNA reads TGTGCCAGCAGTTACCCGGGACAGGGGGGGTTTGGCTACACCTTC. Protein: CASSYPGQGGFGYTF.

In regard to this clone: In the same sample, other DNA sequences code for this CDR3. This chain links TRBV4-1 with TRBJ1-5; D gene unclear. Germline CDR1 MGHRA, CDR2 YSYEKL. Trimming left V 6 bases short and J 5 bases short, with 17 bases between. The CDR3 sequence is 15 residues long. CDR3 loop: CASSQLIGGHQPQHF. The CDR3 nucleotides are TGCGCCAGCAGTCAGCTAATCGGAGGGCATCAGCCCCAGCATTTT.

The V gene is TRBV6-5, the J gene TRBJ1-5; 7 nucleotides match TRBD1. This CDR3 region has 15 residues. Unmatched junction bases numbered 4, after V lost 4 bases and J lost 1 base. CDR1 is MNHEY and CDR2 is SVGAGI in the germline V gene. The CDR3 spells CASSSPGQSNQPQHF. The CDR3 nucleotides read TGTGCCAGCAGTTCCCCGGGACAGAGCAATCAGCCCCAGCATTTT.